These 20 T cell receptor beta chains were all obtained from the same sample, sequenced in a study of spatial heterogeneity in lung cancer (dated by TCRdb to the late 2010s). The library relied on 5' RACE. Sequencer: NextSeq 500. TCRdb's own reprocessing of the public reads used fastp at Q25 and MiXCR and kept productive beta chains. Each CDR3 protein gets just one entry, which takes the most common genes and DNA from the rows behind it. Within this sample are under 450 distinct CDR3 sequences, with under 15% of them counted one time only. The top ten constitute approximately 19% of the sample. The time point label corresponds to: sample taken at primary tumor resection. The sample here was normal lung tissue next to the tumor, taken at surgery. These TCRs come from a male donor with early-stage non-small cell lung cancer.

This clonotype is categorized as large. As an off-target read in a library built for alpha chains, this beta chain has a frequency of little significance. This CDR3 is CASSSPTNYEQYF. DNA for the CDR3: TGTGCCAGCAGCTCTCCCACGAACTACGAGCAGTACTTC. The rearrangement links TRBV7-9 to TRBJ2-7; the D is unclear. The CDR3 is made up of 13 amino acids. Germline assignment: CDR1 SEHNR and CDR2 FQNEAQ (reference sequence). The V end lost 4 bases, the J end lost 3 bases, and 10 bases lay between the germline ends.

By share, this clonotype counts as large. This beta chain represents an off-target read in a library built for alpha chains; its size is of limited meaning. The chain has TRBV2 and TRBJ2-3; D is possibly TRBD2 (6 bases). Germline CDR1 reads SNHLY; CDR2 reads FYNNEI. Trimming removed 7 bases from V and 2 bases from J, with 10 bases in between. The CDR3 is 13 amino acids. CDR3 nucleotide sequence: TGTGCCAGCAACGGGAGCCCCACAGATACGCAGTATTTT. This codes for CASNGSPTDTQYF.

This clonotype has more than one count but fewer than ten. This beta chain is an off-target read within a library intended for alpha chains, so its frequency means little. In nucleotides, the CDR3 is TGTGCCAGCAGTCTCGACCTAGCGGGAGCGAAGGATACGCAGTATTTT. Protein: CASSLDLAGAKDTQYF. This chain joins TRBV6-5 and TRBJ2-3; TRBD2 matches at 10 bases. V lost 5 bases to trimming and J lost 6 bases; unmatched junction nucleotides: 11. Per germline, CDR1 MNHEY and CDR2 SVGAGI. This CDR3 contains 16 residues.

By share, this clonotype ranks as large (0.1 to 1%). This beta chain is an off-target read within a library intended for alpha chains, so its frequency means little. The CDR3 reads CASSRGQADEQFF. The CDR3 DNA sequence: TGCGCCAGCAGCCGGGGACAGGCGGATGAGCAGTTCTTC. The rearrangement uses TRBV5-1 and TRBJ2-1, with 8 bases identical to TRBD1. Germline trimming cut 4 bases from V and 8 bases from J; bases unmatched to any gene: 5. The CDR3 loop spans 13 amino acids. CDR1 is SGHRS, CDR2 YFSETQ, per germline. Combining the CDR3 with reference TRBV5-1 and TRBJ2-1 gives the whole variable domain KAGVTQTPRYLIKTRGQQVTLSCSPISGHRSVSWYQQTPGQGLQFLFEYFSETQRNKGNFPGRFSGRQFSNSRSEMNVSTLELGDSALYLCASSRGQADEQFFGPGTRLTVL.

This clonotype is large (0.1 to 1%) within its sample. This beta chain was picked up by a library intended for alpha chains and is off target, so its count carries little meaning. The chain couples TRBV10-1 to TRBJ2-7; the D gene is possibly TRBD1 (6 bases). Trimming removed 5 bases from V and 0 bases from J, with 14 bases in between. The CDR3 has 15 residues. Germline V gene data show CDR1 as WNHNN and CDR2 as SYGVQD (reference sequence). CDR3 DNA sequence: TGCGCCAGCAGTCCTGACAGGCTGCCCTCCTACGAGCAGTACTTC. As protein: CASSPDRLPSYEQYF.

This clonotype was detected only a few times. The library was prepared for alpha chains; this beta chain is a stray read, so its frequency means little. CDR3 amino acids: CASSYQRNPYEQYF. CDR3 nucleotide sequence: TGTGCCAGCAGTTATCAGCGTAACCCCTACGAGCAGTACTTC. This sequence joins TRBV28 and TRBJ2-7; D not certain. The germline V and J ends were trimmed by 4 bases and 2 bases, with 12 bases remaining between them. The CDR3 loop spans 14 amino acids. Looked up from germline, CDR1 is MDHEN and CDR2 is SYDVKM.

In its sample, this clonotype is large. Because the library targeted alpha chains, this beta chain is an off-target read whose size means little. This chain joins TRBV2 and TRBJ2-5, with D possibly matching TRBD1 (6 bases). Trimming removed 4 bases at V and 1 base at J, with 7 bases between. The CDR3 loop spans 13 amino acids. Germline V lookup: CDR1 SNHLY, CDR2 FYNNEI. In DNA, the CDR3 is TGTGCCAGCAGTGGACAGGTCCAAGAGACCCAGTACTTC. Protein: CASSGQVQETQYF.

Remarks on this clonotype: The library was designed around alpha chains, so this beta chain is a stray read whose abundance carries little weight. The chain couples TRBV6-5 to TRBJ2-1, with TRBD2 identical over 8 bases. With 8 bases clipped from V and 2 bases from J, the junction kept 11 bases outside the gene matches. Germline CDR1 MNHEY, CDR2 SVGAGI. The CDR3 length is 16 residues. CDR3: CASGLLGRATYNEQFF. For the CDR3, the DNA is TGTGCCAGCGGGCTGCTCGGGAGGGCGACCTACAATGAGCAGTTCTTC.

Concerning this clonotype itself: Since it is a stray read in a library aimed at alpha chains, this beta chain has a size that is not meaningful. The gene calls are TRBV7-3 and TRBJ2-3, with D tentatively TRBD2 (5 bases). With 11 bases removed from V and 2 bases from J, the gap between germline ends came to 26 bases. CDR1 is SGHTA, CDR2 FQGTGA, per germline. The CDR3 contains 17 residues. CDR3 nucleotide sequence: TGTGCCTCCGCCCGCAACGGAGGAGCACACTCCACAGATACGCAGTATTTT. It codes for CASARNGGAHSTDTQYF.

About this clonotype itself: The library was prepared for alpha chains; this beta chain is a stray read, so its frequency means little. The chain links TRBV2 to TRBJ2-1; the match to TRBD2 covers 8 bases. CDR1 and CDR2 (germline): SNHLY, FYNNEI. CDR3 size: 12 residues. With V trimmed by 3 bases and J by 14 bases, 6 bases remained unmatched. In DNA, the CDR3 is TGTGCCAGCAGTGACGCGGGGGGAAGGAAGTTCTTC. This gives the protein CASSDAGGRKFF.

Concerning this clonotype: For a library built for alpha chains, this beta chain is a stray read; little rests on its size. V gene TRBV6-1 combines with J gene TRBJ2-2; 9 bases map to TRBD2. The J segment lost 0 bases and the V segment lost 6 bases, leaving 14 bases of the junction unmatched. The V gene's germline CDR1 is MNHNS and CDR2 SASEGT. CDR3 length: 19 amino acids. CDR3 region: CASSGTSPLTIANTGELFF. CDR3 nucleotides: TGTGCCAGCAGCGGGACTAGCCCCCTGACTATCGCGAACACCGGGGAGCTGTTTTTT.

Comment on this clonotype: This beta chain lies outside the target of a library built for alpha chains; its clone size means little. V gene TRBV24-1 combines with J gene TRBJ2-1; TRBD2 matches 14 bases. Germline lookup yields CDR1 KGHDR and CDR2 SFDVKD. The CDR3 has 16 residues. After removal of 5 bases from V and 9 bases from J, the junction contained 8 bases not matched to a gene. The CDR3 is CATSATRLAGGSEQFF. In nucleotides, the CDR3 is TGTGCCACCAGTGCCACCAGACTAGCGGGAGGGAGTGAGCAGTTCTTC.

By sample share, this clonotype is large (0.1 to 1%). This beta chain is an off-target read within a library intended for alpha chains, so its frequency means little. The chain couples TRBV7-3 to TRBJ2-5, with D possibly TRBD2 on 5 matching bases. Germline V gene sequence: CDR1 SGHTA, CDR2 FQGTGA. This CDR3 is 13 amino acids long. V was cut by 2 bases and J by 5 bases, with 9 bases left in between. CDR3 in DNA: TGTGCCAGCAGCTTAGGAGGAGTGGAGACCCAGTACTTC. Protein: CASSLGGVETQYF.

By frequency in the sample, this clonotype is large. Because the library targeted alpha chains, this beta chain is an off-target read whose size means little. The rearrangement links TRBV5-1 to TRBJ2-1; D is unclear. The ends were cut back, 0 bases at V and 10 bases at J, with 11 bases in the middle. Germline V gene lookup returns CDR1 SGHRS and CDR2 YFSETQ. The CDR3 has 13 amino acids. The CDR3 DNA sequence: TGCGCCAGCAGCTTGGATCTAGAGGACGAGCAGTTCTTC. It encodes CASSLDLEDEQFF. Full variable domain (rest looked up from reference TRBV5-1 and TRBJ2-1): KAGVTQTPRYLIKTRGQQVTLSCSPISGHRSVSWYQQTPGQGLQFLFEYFSETQRNKGNFPGRFSGRQFSNSRSEMNVSTLELGDSALYLCASSLDLEDEQFFGPGTRLTVL.

This clonotype was counted between two and nine times. Because this beta chain is a stray read in a library intended to capture alpha chains, its abundance should not be given much weight. The rearrangement uses TRBV7-9 and TRBJ2-5, with TRBD1 matching over 7 bases. The V segment lost 3 bases and the J segment 4 bases; nucleotides outside the gene matches: 8. Per the germline V gene, CDR1 is SEHNR and CDR2 is FQNEAQ (reference sequence). This CDR3 has 15 amino acids. The chain's CDR3 is CASSLGRQGPETQYF. CDR3 nucleotides: TGTGCCAGCAGCTTGGGCCGACAGGGACCAGAGACCCAGTACTTC.

By sample share, this clonotype is hyperexpanded (1% or more). This beta chain lies outside the target of a library built for alpha chains; its clone size means little. The chain recombines TRBV18 with TRBJ1-2; D is perhaps TRBD1 (6 bases). CDR3 length: 16 residues. The germline V and J ends were trimmed by 1 base and 0 bases, with 12 bases remaining between them. Germline V gene lookup returns CDR1 KGHSH and CDR2 LQKENI. This chain's CDR3 is CASSPQSGHTNYGYTF. The CDR3 DNA is TGTGCCAGCTCACCACAATCGGGACACACTAACTATGGCTACACCTTC. Full variable domain (outside the CDR3, taken from reference TRBV18 and TRBJ1-2): NAGVMQNPRHLVRRRGQEARLRCSPMKGHSHVYWYRQLPEEGLKFMVYLQKENIIDESGMPKERFSAEFPKEGPSILRIQQVVRGDSAAYFCASSPQSGHTNYGYTFGSGTRLTVV.

Turning to this clonotype: This beta chain is an unintended read in a library built for alpha chains; its size means little. The chain employs TRBV6-2 or TRBV6-3 and TRBJ2-5; D might be TRBD1 (5 bases). Between the trimmed V and J ends, which lost 7 bases and 1 base, there was a span of 10 bases. This CDR3 has 13 amino acids. Germline CDR1 and CDR2: MNHEY and SVGEGT. This CDR3 is CASTDRVQETQYF. The DNA for the CDR3 is TGTGCCAGCACCGACAGAGTCCAAGAGACCCAGTACTTC.

On this clonotype itself: Within a library made for alpha chains, this beta chain is off target, and its count is uninformative. This chain connects TRBV6-1 to TRBJ2-5; TRBD1 agrees at 7 bases. The V gene end was trimmed by 1 base and the J gene end by 5 bases; junction bases not matched to a gene: 10. Germline values: CDR1 MNHNS, CDR2 SASEGT. This CDR3 spans 16 amino acids. CDR3 in amino acids: CASSEVGTVVLETQYF. The CDR3, as DNA: TGTGCCAGCAGTGAAGTGGGGACAGTTGTTTTGGAGACCCAGTACTTC.

Worth noting for this clonotype: The library was prepared for alpha chains; this beta chain is a stray read, so its frequency means little. This sequence joins TRBV7-9 and TRBJ2-5, with a possible D match to TRBD1 (5 bases). Germline V lookup: CDR1 SEHNR, CDR2 FQNEAQ (reference sequence). Deletions cut 5 bases from V and 1 base from J, with 8 bases between. There are 13 residues in the CDR3. The CDR3 sequence: CASSRDSQETQYF. In nucleotides, the CDR3 is TGTGCCAGCAGCCGTGACAGCCAAGAGACCCAGTACTTC.

Details on this clonotype: With the library built for alpha chains, this beta chain is off target and its frequency is not meaningful. The chain combines TRBV5-5 with TRBJ2-7; 11 bases agree with TRBD1. V lost 4 bases and J lost 6; bases outside the gene matches: 6. The CDR3 has 14 residues. The germline gives CDR1 SGHKS, CDR2 YYEKEE (reference sequence). The CDR3 coding sequence is TGTGCCAGCAGCCTTGGACAGGGGGCCTTCGAGCAGTACTTC. Translation: CASSLGQGAFEQYF.